This T cell receptor (beta chain) was documented in a study of T-cell reconstitution after alpha-beta-depleted transplantation in children. A library of TCRbeta sequences, prepared with unique molecular identifiers, was generated. One entry per CDR3 protein, called by TCRdb with MiXCR from the PCR reads. The sample consists of 400,000 to 500,000 distinct CDR3 sequences, about 11% of them appearing once. The germline gives CDR1 SEHNR, CDR2 FQNEAQ (reference sequence). The CDR3 consists of 13 residues. V dropped 5 bases and J dropped 7 bases, with 12 bases sitting between them. This clonotype was counted a few times.

The clonotype originates from a human donor who donated a stem cell graft to a child with acute myeloid leukemia. This specimen consisted of PBMCs from the stem cell graft donor, obtained from the stem cell graft. The J gene is TRBJ2-4, the V gene TRBV7-9, with no clear D. This CDR3 is CASSLDGRNIQYF. CDR3 DNA: TGTGCCAGCAGCCTGGACGGAAGGAACATTCAGTACTTC.